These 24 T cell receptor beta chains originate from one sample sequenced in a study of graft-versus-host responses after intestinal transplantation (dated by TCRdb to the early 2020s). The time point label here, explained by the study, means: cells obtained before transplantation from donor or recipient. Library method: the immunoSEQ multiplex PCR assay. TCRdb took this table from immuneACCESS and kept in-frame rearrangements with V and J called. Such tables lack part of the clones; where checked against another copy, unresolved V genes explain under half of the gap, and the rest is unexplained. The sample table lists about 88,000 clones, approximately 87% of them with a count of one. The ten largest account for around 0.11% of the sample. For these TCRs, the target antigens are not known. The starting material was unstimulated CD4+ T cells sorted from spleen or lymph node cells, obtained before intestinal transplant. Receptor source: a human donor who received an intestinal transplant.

The CDR3 here is CASSEAAVTEAFF. CDR3 bases: TGTGCCAGCAGTGAAGCTGCGGTCACTGAAGCTTTCTTT. The chain uses TRBV6-1 and TRBJ1-1, with unresolved D. Germline-derived CDR1 and CDR2 are MNHNS and SASEGT. The CDR3 consists of 13 residues. The germline V and J ends were trimmed by 0 bases and 4 bases, with 6 bases remaining between them.

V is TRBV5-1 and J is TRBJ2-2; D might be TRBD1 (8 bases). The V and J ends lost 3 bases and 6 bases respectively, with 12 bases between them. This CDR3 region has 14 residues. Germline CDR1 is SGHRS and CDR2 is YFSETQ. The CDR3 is CASSSQGGAGELFF. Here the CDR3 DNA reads TGCGCCAGCAGCTCACAGGGGGGGGCCGGGGAGCTGTTTTTT.

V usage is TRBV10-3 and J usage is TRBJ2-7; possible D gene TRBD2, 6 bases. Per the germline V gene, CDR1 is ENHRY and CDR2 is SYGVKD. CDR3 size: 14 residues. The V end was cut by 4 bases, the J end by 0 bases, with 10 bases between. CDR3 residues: CAISGGLGSYEQYF. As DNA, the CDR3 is TGTGCCATCAGTGGGGGACTCGGCTCCTACGAGCAGTACTTC.

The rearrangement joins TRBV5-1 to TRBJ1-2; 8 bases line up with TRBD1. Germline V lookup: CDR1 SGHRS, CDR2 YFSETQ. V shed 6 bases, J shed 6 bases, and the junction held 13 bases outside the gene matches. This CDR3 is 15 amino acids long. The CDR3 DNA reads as TGCGCCAGCAACGGGACAGGTGGTTGGTCCCATGGCTACACCTTC. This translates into CASNGTGGWSHGYTF. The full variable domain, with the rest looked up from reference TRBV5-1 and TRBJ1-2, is KAGVTQTPRYLIKTRGQQVTLSCSPISGHRSVSWYQQTPGQGLQFLFEYFSETQRNKGNFPGRFSGRQFSNSRSEMNVSTLELGDSALYLCASNGTGGWSHGYTFGSGTRLTVV.

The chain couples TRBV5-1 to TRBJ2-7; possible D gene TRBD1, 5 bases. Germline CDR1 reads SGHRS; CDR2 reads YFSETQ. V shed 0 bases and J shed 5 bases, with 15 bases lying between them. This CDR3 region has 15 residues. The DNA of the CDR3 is TGCGCCAGCAGCTTGGGACAGCCAGTGGGCAACGAGCAGTACTTC. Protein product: CASSLGQPVGNEQYF.

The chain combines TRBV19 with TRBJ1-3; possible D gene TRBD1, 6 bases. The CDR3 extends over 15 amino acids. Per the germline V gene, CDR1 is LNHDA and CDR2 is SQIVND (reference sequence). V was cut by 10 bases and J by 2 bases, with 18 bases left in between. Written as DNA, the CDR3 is TGTGCCACCCCGGACAGCGTAACTCCTGGAAACACCATATATTTT. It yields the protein CATPDSVTPGNTIYF. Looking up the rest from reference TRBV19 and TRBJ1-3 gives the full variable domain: DGGITQSPKYLFRKEGQNVTLSCEQNLNHDAMYWYRQDPGQGLRLIYYSQIVNDFQKGDIAEGYSVSREKKESFPLTVTSAQKNPTAFYLCATPDSVTPGNTIYFGEGSWLTVV.

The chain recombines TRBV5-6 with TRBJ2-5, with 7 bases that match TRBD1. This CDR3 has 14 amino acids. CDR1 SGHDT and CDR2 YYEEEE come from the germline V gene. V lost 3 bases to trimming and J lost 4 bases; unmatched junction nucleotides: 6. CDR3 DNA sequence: TGTGCCAGCAGCTCGGACAGGTGGGGAGAGACCCAGTACTTC. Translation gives CASSSDRWGETQYF. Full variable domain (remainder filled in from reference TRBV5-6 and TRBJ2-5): DAGVTQSPTHLIKTRGQQVTLRCSPKSGHDTVSWYQQALGQGPQFIFQYYEEEERQRGNFPDRFSGHQFPNYSSELNVNALLLGDSALYLCASSSDRWGETQYFGPGTRLLVL.

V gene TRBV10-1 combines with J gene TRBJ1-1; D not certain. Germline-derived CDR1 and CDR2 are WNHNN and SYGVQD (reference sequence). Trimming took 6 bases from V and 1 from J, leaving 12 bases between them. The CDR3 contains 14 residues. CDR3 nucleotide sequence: TGCGCCAGCAGCCTCACTCAGGAGAACACTGAAGCTTTCTTT. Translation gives CASSLTQENTEAFF.

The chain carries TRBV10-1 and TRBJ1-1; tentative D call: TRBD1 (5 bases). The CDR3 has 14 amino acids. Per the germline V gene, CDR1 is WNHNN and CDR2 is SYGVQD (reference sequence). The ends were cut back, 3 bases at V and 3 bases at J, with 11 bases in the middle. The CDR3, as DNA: TGCGCCAGCAGTGATGGGGGGTCGGACACTGAAGCTTTCTTT. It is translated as CASSDGGSDTEAFF.

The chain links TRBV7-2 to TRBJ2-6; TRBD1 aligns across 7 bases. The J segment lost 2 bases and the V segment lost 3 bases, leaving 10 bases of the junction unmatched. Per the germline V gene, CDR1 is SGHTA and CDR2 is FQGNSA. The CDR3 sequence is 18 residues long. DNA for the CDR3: TGTGCCAGCAGCTTGGAAGGGGGCCAGATAGCTGGGGCCAACGTCCTGACTTTC. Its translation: CASSLEGGQIAGANVLTF. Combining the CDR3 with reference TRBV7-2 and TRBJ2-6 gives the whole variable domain GAGVSQSPSNKVTEKGKDVELRCDPISGHTALYWYRQSLGQGLEFLIYFQGNSAPDKSGLPSDRFSAERTGGSVSTLTIQRTQQEDSAVYLCASSLEGGQIAGANVLTFGAGSRLTVL.

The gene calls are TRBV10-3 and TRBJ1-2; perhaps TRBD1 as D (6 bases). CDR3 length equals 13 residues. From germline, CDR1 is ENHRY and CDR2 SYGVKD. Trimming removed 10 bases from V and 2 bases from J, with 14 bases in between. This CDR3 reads CATRRDINYGYTF. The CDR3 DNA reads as TGTGCCACGCGCCGGGACATCAACTATGGCTACACCTTC.

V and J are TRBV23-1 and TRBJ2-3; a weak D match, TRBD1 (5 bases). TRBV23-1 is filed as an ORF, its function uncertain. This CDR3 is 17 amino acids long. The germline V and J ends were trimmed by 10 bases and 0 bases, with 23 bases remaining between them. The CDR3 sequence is CAINTGWGLTSTDTQYF. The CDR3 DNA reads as TGCGCCATCAACACAGGTTGGGGCCTGACTAGCACAGATACGCAGTATTTT.

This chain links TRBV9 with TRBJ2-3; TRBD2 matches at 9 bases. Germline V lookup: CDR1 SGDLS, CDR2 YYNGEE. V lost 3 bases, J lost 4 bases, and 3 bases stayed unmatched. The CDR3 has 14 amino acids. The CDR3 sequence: CASSERGVPDTQYF. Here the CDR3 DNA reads TGTGCCAGCAGCGAGCGGGGGGTCCCAGATACGCAGTATTTT.

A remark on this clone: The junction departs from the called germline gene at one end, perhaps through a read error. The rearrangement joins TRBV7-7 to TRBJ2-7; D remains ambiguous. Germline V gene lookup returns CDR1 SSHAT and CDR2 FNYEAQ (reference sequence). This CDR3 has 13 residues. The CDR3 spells CASSLVGQDEQYF. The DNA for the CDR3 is TGTGCTAGCAGCTTAGTCGGCCAGGACGAGCAGTACTTC.

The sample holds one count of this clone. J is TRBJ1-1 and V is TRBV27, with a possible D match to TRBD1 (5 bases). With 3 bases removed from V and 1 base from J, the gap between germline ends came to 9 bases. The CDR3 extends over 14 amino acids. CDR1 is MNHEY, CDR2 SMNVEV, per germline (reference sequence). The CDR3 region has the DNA TGTGCCAGCAGTTTTAACGGGGGGAACACTGAAGCTTTCTTT. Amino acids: CASSFNGGNTEAFF.

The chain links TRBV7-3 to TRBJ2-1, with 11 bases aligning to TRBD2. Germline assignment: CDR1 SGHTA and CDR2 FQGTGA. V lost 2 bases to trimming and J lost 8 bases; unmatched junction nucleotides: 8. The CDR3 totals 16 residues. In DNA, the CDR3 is TGTGCCAGCAGCTTATGGGTTAGCGGGGGGGCCGATGAGCAGTTCTTC. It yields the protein CASSLWVSGGADEQFF.

Written as DNA, the CDR3 is TGTGCCAGCATCCGTGGAAACACCATATATTTT. Translation: CASIRGNTIYF. The gene calls are TRBV6-5 and TRBJ1-3; no clear D. Between the trimmed V and J ends, which lost 7 bases and 3 bases, there was a span of 4 bases. Per the germline V gene, CDR1 is MNHEY and CDR2 is SVGAGI. The CDR3 length is 11 residues.

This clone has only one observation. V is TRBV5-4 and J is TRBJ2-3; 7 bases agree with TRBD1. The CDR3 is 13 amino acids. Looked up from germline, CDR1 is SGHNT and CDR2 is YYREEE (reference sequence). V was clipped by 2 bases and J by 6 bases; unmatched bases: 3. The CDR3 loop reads CASSFTGADTQYF. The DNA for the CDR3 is TGTGCCAGCAGCTTTACAGGGGCGGATACGCAGTATTTT.

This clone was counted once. Here the CDR3 DNA reads TGCAGCGTTGACGAGCGGTCTGGGCAAGAGACCCAGTACTTC. This encodes CSVDERSGQETQYF. This chain uses TRBV29-1 with TRBJ2-5; tentative D call: TRBD2 (5 bases). Germline loops: CDR1 SQVTM, CDR2 ANQGSEA. This CDR3 region has 14 residues. V dropped 3 bases and J dropped 2 bases, with 13 bases sitting between them.

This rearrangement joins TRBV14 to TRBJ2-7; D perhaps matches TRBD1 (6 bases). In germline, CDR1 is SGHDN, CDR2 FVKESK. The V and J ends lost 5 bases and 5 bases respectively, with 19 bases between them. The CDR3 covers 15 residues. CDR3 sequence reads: CASSDIGQTRHEQYF. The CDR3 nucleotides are TGTGCCAGCAGCGACATAGGACAGACTCGGCACGAGCAGTACTTC.

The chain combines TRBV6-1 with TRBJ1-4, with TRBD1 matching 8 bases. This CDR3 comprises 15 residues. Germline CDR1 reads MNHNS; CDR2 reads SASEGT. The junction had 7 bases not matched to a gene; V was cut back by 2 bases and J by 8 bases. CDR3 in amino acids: CASSERQGTGEKLFF. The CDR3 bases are TGTGCCAGCAGTGAACGACAGGGGACGGGCGAAAAACTGTTTTTT.

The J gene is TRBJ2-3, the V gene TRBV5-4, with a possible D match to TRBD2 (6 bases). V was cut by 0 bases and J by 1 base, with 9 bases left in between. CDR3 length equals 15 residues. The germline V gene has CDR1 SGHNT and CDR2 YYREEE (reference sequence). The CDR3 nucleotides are TGTGCCAGCAGCTTGGGGGGGGTCGGCACAGATACGCAGTATTTT. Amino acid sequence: CASSLGGVGTDTQYF.

CDR3 nucleotide sequence: TGTGCCAGCAGACGGACATGGGTCAGGACAGATACGCAGTATTTT. This translates into CASRRTWVRTDTQYF. The rearrangement joins TRBV2 to TRBJ2-3; D might be TRBD1 (5 bases). Trimming cost V 6 bases and J 3 bases, with 16 bases left between them. Germline CDR1 is SNHLY and CDR2 is FYNNEI. This CDR3 comprises 15 residues.

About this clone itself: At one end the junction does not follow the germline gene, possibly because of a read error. The CDR3 reads CASRNPWDTNNSPPHF. The CDR3 region has the DNA TGTGCCAGCAGGAACCCCTGGGACACCAATAATTCACCCCCCCACTTT. The chain uses TRBV6-6 and TRBJ1-6; D might be TRBD1 (6 bases). In germline, CDR1 is MNHNY, CDR2 SVGAGI (reference sequence). This CDR3 spans 16 amino acids.